This T cell receptor beta chain was identified in a study of blood T cell repertoires in COVID-19. For the study at large: Sites in the United States, Italy and Spain provided acute and convalescent COVID-19 samples. Sources were T cells, B-cell-depleted T cells, or PBMCs; the material itself was cDNA or gDNA.

Per the authors' pipeline: Cell counts per sample came from amplifying reference gene primers. Produced via immunoSEQ multiplex PCR; TCRdb's table is partial and in-frame only. From that table come the V and J calls and clone size; the DNA was used to work out D and trimming. The sample shows around 100,000 clones, 75% to 90% of them seen only once. The V and J ends lost 5 bases and 3 bases, in that order; junction bases with no gene match: 10. The CDR3 extends over 15 amino acids. Per the germline V gene, CDR1 is LNHDA and CDR2 is SQIVND (reference sequence). The origin of this receptor is a man aged 60 to 69 with acute or convalescent COVID-19. The chain recombines TRBV19 with TRBJ2-7; the match to TRBD1 covers 7 bases. Sequencing was done on a sample of peripheral blood. This CDR3 reads CASSPLDRPFYEQYF. Here the CDR3 DNA reads TGTGCCAGTAGTCCCCTGGACAGGCCCTTCTACGAGCAGTACTTC. Drawing the rest from reference TRBV19 and TRBJ2-7, the complete variable domain is DGGITQSPKYLFRKEGQNVTLSCEQNLNHDAMYWYRQDPGQGLRLIYYSQIVNDFQKGDIAEGYSVSREKKESFPLTVTSAQKNPTAFYLCASSPLDRPFYEQYFGPGTRLTVT.